The table lists the clone carrying this T cell receptor beta chain with a few counts. CDR3 length equals 12 residues. Germline V gives CDR1 LGHNT, CDR2 FRNRAP. Trimming stripped 1 base from V and 7 bases from J, with 7 bases between. These data originate in a study of sequential checkpoint blockade in melanoma. On the study more broadly: Randomization was 1:1 between first-line nivolumab→ipilimumab and ipilimumab→nivolumab. After both sequences, patients received maintenance nivolumab.

The sample's treatment: randomized to nivolumab then ipilimumab (arm A) or the reverse (arm B). No patient had prior DNA-damaging chemotherapy. From thawed PBMCs, live CD3+CD8+ cells negative for CD19 and CD56 were sorted. Assay: immunoSEQ multiplex PCR; the TCRdb copy retains only in-frame clones and omits some. This table holds roughly 2,300 clones, approximately 58% found once. This chain links TRBV12-5 with TRBJ1-1; D unclear. Specimen: CD8+ T cells sorted from blood (inferred from file names), collected from a patient given nivolumab and ipilimumab in sequence. This receptor was obtained from a human patient with melanoma. Some clones in this sample may be carry-over from other donors' samples. The CDR3 reads CASGLGANEAFF. In DNA, the CDR3 is TGTGCTAGTGGTTTGGGGGCGAATGAAGCTTTCTTT.